The next 7 T cell receptor beta chains were all read from a single sample in a study of control samples from healthy donors and cancer patients. Assay: immunoSEQ multiplex PCR; the TCRdb copy retains only in-frame clones and omits some. The profile covers around 180,000 clones, with 75% to 95% appearing a single time and approximately 2% taken by the ten largest. The source material was blood. The receptors here all came from a woman between 35 and 50 years old in good health.

The genes are TRBV5-5 and TRBJ1-1; no firm D call. Germline CDR1 reads SGHKS; CDR2 reads YYEKEE (reference sequence). Trimming shortened V by 2 bases and J by 4 bases, and 6 bases separated the two germline ends. This CDR3 has 12 residues. The DNA for the CDR3 is TGTGCCAGCAGCTTTTTGGGCACTGAAGCTTTCTTT. Protein: CASSFLGTEAFF.

CDR3 DNA: TGTGCCAGCGATGAGGCGGCTGGGGCCAACGTCCTGACTTTC. Translation gives CASDEAAGANVLTF. V is TRBV6-5 and J is TRBJ2-6; D is unresolved. Germline loops: CDR1 MNHEY, CDR2 SVGAGI. V was cut by 8 bases and J by 2 bases, with 10 bases left in between. The CDR3 has 14 residues.

This chain connects TRBV11-2 to TRBJ1-3; D remains unclear. The germline V gene has CDR1 SGHAT and CDR2 FQNNGV. V was trimmed by 0 bases and J by 5 bases, leaving 8 bases between them. The CDR3 length is 14 residues. Written as DNA, the CDR3 is TGTGCCAGCAGCTTAGAAACCGGGAGAAACACCATATATTTT. This gives the protein CASSLETGRNTIYF.

The rearrangement joins TRBV4-1 to TRBJ2-5, with unresolved D. The CDR3 length is 14 residues. The V gene lost 1 base and the J gene lost 3 bases, with 9 bases spanning the gap. Per germline, CDR1 MGHRA and CDR2 YSYEKL. The CDR3 nucleotides read TGCGCCAGCAGCCAAGGGCCCAGCAAAGAGACCCAGTACTTC. Translated, it gives CASSQGPSKETQYF.

This clone appeared once. This chain connects TRBV6-5 to TRBJ1-2; possibly TRBD1 for D (5 bases). The CDR3 runs to 12 residues. Germline CDR1 is MNHEY and CDR2 is SVGAGI. V was trimmed by 3 bases and J by 9 bases, leaving 11 bases between them. The CDR3 DNA reads as TGTGCCAGCAGTTATAGCCAGGGCCGCTACACCTTC. Translation: CASSYSQGRYTF.

The CDR3 loop reads CAISDRQLSLDEQYF. CDR3 DNA sequence: TGTGCCATCAGTGACCGACAGTTAAGTTTGGACGAGCAGTACTTC. This chain connects TRBV10-3 to TRBJ2-7; D might be TRBD1 (5 bases). Germline values: CDR1 ENHRY, CDR2 SYGVKD. The germline V and J ends were trimmed by 3 bases and 5 bases, with 17 bases remaining between them. The CDR3 loop spans 15 amino acids.

This clone was counted a few times. This chain joins TRBV4-2 and TRBJ2-3; 8 positions agree with TRBD2. CDR3 size: 15 residues. The V gene end was trimmed by 0 bases and the J gene end by 4 bases; junction bases not matched to a gene: 3. The germline gives CDR1 LGHNA, CDR2 YNFKEQ. DNA for the CDR3: TGTGCCAGCAGCCAAGATCGGGGGGGGGCAGATACGCAGTATTTT. Translated: CASSQDRGGADTQYF.